This T cell receptor beta chain was identified in a study of a mutant IDH1 vaccine in newly diagnosed glioma. The method was immunoSEQ multiplex PCR; TCRdb's version includes in-frame clones alone and lacks a portion of them. Of some 31,000 clones listed, about 80% are singletons. Points on this clone: Its cognate antigen is unknown.

Findings and limits, study-wide: Overall, just under 95% of patients had vaccine-induced immune responses.

J was trimmed by 0 bases and V by 5 bases; bases with no gene match: 12. The CDR3 contains 17 residues. CDR1 is SEHNR, CDR2 FQNEAQ, per germline (reference sequence). Time point defined: week 47, end of study. Mutant IDH1 20-mer peptide, at 300 ug, made up each vaccine dose, with topical imiquimod. Patients carried new grade 3 or 4 IDH1-mutant astrocytomas lacking nuclear ATRX. This chain connects TRBV7-9 to TRBJ1-1, with 7 bases fitting TRBD1. The TCR comes from a man aged 30-40 years with glioma. Sequenced here: PBMCs, sampled from a glioma patient whose treatment included an IDH1 peptide vaccine. CDR3 residues: CASSHTGTEELNTEAFF. The DNA for the CDR3 is TGTGCCAGCAGCCATACCGGGACAGAAGAGTTGAACACTGAAGCTTTCTTT.